Listed below are T cell receptor beta chains from one sample, sequenced in a study of shared clonotypes between healthy human individuals. This table comes from immunoSEQ multiplex PCR, and its TCRdb copy is limited to in-frame clones, with some not included. This sample yields about 480,000 clones, of which about three quarters are seen a single time; under 15% belongs to the top ten. Sequences were obtained from PBMCs. Receptors were obtained from a woman in her thirties or forties in good health. Some clones in this sample may be carry-over from other donors' samples. Each CDR3 is given with its conserved first and last residue. The D gene is left open where the match is weak. Clone size is shown for a subset of rows, as once, few, many or a class of expanded clone.

J: TRBJ1-5
V: TRBV5-5
size: -
D: TRBD1
DNA: TGTGCCAGCAGCCCAAGCCGACAGGGCTATCAGCCCCAGCATTTT
CDR3: CASSPSRQGYQPQHF

J: TRBJ2-3
V: TRBV27
size: -
D: -
DNA: TGTGCCAGCAGACCAGGGGGAGGGAGGTCAGATACGCAGTATTTT
CDR3: CASRPGGGRSDTQYF

J: TRBJ2-7
V: TRBV5-4
size: -
D: TRBD1
DNA: TGTGCCAGCAGCCTGGGACAGTACTACGAGCAGTACTTC
CDR3: CASSLGQYYEQYF

J: TRBJ2-7
V: TRBV28
size: many
D: TRBD2
DNA: TGTGCCAGCAGATTGGGACTAGCGGGAGTAAACGAGCAGTACTTC
CDR3: CASRLGLAGVNEQYF

J: TRBJ2-1
V: TRBV15
size: -
D: -
DNA: TGTGCCACCAGCAGAGCGGGGCCTTACCAGTTCTTC
CDR3: CATSRAGPYQFF

J: TRBJ2-7
V: TRBV4-2
size: few
D: -
DNA: TGTGCCAGCAGCCAAGATTGGGGGGCCCCCTCCTACGAGCAGTACTTC
CDR3: CASSQDWGAPSYEQYF

J: TRBJ1-1
V: TRBV30
size: -
D: -
DNA: TGTGCCTGGAGTGACGGAGGTGAAGCTTTCTTT
CDR3: CAWSDGGEAFF

J: TRBJ1-1
V: TRBV7-2
size: -
D: TRBD1
DNA: TGTGCCAGCAGCCCAACGAGACAGGGGCGAACTGAAGCTTTCTTT
CDR3: CASSPTRQGRTEAFF

J: TRBJ2-1
V: TRBV5-1
size: -
D: TRBD2
DNA: TGCGCCAGCAGTCCGCCCATAGCGGGAGGTAGAAGTGAGCAGTTCTTC
CDR3: CASSPPIAGGRSEQFF

J: TRBJ2-5
V: TRBV4-3
size: -
D: -
DNA: TGCGCCAGCAGCCCAGGGGCCGCCAGGGAGACCCAGTACTTC
CDR3: CASSPGAARETQYF

J: TRBJ1-2
V: TRBV5-5
size: -
D: -
DNA: TGTGCCAGCAGCCATCCCTTTAACTATGGCTACACCTTC
CDR3: CASSHPFNYGYTF

J: TRBJ1-5
V: TRBV13
size: -
D: TRBD1
DNA: TGTGCCAGCAGCTTAGGCCAGGGGGGGCAGCCCCAGCATTTT
CDR3: CASSLGQGGQPQHF

J: TRBJ1-5
V: TRBV21-1
size: -
D: -
DNA: TGTGCCAGCAGCCGAGACAGGGGACTGGGTTGGGATCAGCCCCAGCATTTT
CDR3: CASSRDRGLGWDQPQHF

J: TRBJ2-1
V: TRBV19
size: -
D: TRBD2
DNA: TGTGCCAGTAGTACCGAGCGGGGGGACCCTTACAATGAGCAGTTCTTC
CDR3: CASSTERGDPYNEQFF

J: TRBJ2-4
V: TRBV28
size: -
D: TRBD2
DNA: TGTGCCAGCAGTTTATCCACGGGAGGGCCAAGAAACATTCAGTACTTC
CDR3: CASSLSTGGPRNIQYF

J: TRBJ1-2
V: TRBV18
size: many
D: -
DNA: TGTGCCAGCTCACCACAGCCGGCTAACTATGGCTACACCTTC
CDR3: CASSPQPANYGYTF

J: TRBJ2-7
V: TRBV2
size: once
D: TRBD1
DNA: TGTGCCAGCAGTGGACGGGACAGCCAATACGAGCAGTACTTC
CDR3: CASSGRDSQYEQYF

J: TRBJ1-5
V: TRBV30
size: -
D: -
DNA: TGTGCCTGGAGTACGGCAGGAGATCAGCCCCAGCATTTT
CDR3: CAWSTAGDQPQHF

J: TRBJ2-1
V: TRBV15
size: -
D: -
DNA: TGTGCCACCAGCAGAGAGCAGGGTGGTAATGAGCAGTTCTTC
CDR3: CATSREQGGNEQFF

J: TRBJ1-3
V: TRBV21-1
size: few
D: -
DNA: TGTGCCAGCAGCCCGATGGTTTACTCTGGAAACACCATATATTTT
CDR3: CASSPMVYSGNTIYF

J: TRBJ2-1
V: TRBV28
size: -
D: -
DNA: TGTGCCAGCAGTTTAACCCTGCGCTCCTACAATGAGCAGTTCTTC
CDR3: CASSLTLRSYNEQFF

J: TRBJ2-7
V: TRBV18
size: -
D: -
DNA: TGTGCCAGCTCACCACCTGGGGAGTTCCCCTACGAGCAGTACTTC
CDR3: CASSPPGEFPYEQYF

J: TRBJ2-5
V: TRBV28
size: -
D: -
DNA: TGTGCCAGCGCCTCACCGGGGACACAAGAGACCCAGTACTTC
CDR3: CASASPGTQETQYF

J: TRBJ1-2
V: TRBV19
size: -
D: -
DNA: TGTGCCAGTAGTATCGGGACTGCGGGTAATTATGGCTACACCTTC
CDR3: CASSIGTAGNYGYTF

J: TRBJ2-3
V: TRBV9
size: -
D: -
DNA: TGTGCCAGCAGCGTAGCCCTTATCACAGATACGCAGTATTTT
CDR3: CASSVALITDTQYF

J: TRBJ2-7
V: TRBV5-1
size: -
D: TRBD2
DNA: TGCGCCAGCAGCGATATTAGCGGGAGGGCCCACGAGCAGTACTTC
CDR3: CASSDISGRAHEQYF

J: TRBJ2-3
V: TRBV5-1
size: -
D: -
DNA: TGCGCCAGCAGCTTGGGATGGCAGGGTTGGTATTTT
CDR3: CASSLGWQGWYF

J: TRBJ2-5
V: TRBV10-3
size: -
D: -
DNA: TGTGCCATCAGTGAGTCCGCAGGGAGAATGGAGACCCAGTACTTC
CDR3: CAISESAGRMETQYF

J: TRBJ2-7
V: TRBV5-8
size: -
D: -
DNA: TGTGCCAGCAGCTTACAACAGCACTCCTACGAGCAGTACTTC
CDR3: CASSLQQHSYEQYF

J: TRBJ2-2
V: TRBV5-1
size: -
D: -
DNA: TGCGCCAGCAGCTTCGCGCAGGGGACGAACACCGGGGAGCTGTTTTTT
CDR3: CASSFAQGTNTGELFF